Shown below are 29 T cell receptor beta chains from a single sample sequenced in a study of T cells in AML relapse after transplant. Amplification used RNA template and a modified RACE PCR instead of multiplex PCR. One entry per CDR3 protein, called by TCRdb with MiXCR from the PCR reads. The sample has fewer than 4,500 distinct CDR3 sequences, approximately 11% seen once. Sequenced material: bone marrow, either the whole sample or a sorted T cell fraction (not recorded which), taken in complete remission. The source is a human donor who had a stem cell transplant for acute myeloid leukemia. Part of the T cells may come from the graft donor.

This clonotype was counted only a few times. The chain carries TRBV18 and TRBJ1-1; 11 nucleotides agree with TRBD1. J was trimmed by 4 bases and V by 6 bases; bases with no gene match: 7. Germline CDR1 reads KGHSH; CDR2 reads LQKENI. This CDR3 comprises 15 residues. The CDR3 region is CASSPRDRGVTEAFF. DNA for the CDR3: TGTGCCAGCTCGCCCCGGGACAGGGGGGTCACTGAAGCTTTCTTT.

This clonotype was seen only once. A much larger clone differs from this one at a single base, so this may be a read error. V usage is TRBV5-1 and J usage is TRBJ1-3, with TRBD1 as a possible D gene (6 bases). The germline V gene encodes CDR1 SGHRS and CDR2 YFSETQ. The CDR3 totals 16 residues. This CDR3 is CANSREDRSSGNTIYF. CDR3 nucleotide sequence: TGCGCCAACAGCCGGGAAGACAGGTCCTCTGGAAACACCATATATTTT.

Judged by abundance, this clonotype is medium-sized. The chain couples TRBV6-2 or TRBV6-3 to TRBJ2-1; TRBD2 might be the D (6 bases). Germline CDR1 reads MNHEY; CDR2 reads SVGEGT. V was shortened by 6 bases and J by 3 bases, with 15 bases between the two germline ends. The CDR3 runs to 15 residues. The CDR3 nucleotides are TGTGCCAGCAGCCTACGACGGGGGAACTACAATGAGCAGTTCTTC. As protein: CASSLRRGNYNEQFF.

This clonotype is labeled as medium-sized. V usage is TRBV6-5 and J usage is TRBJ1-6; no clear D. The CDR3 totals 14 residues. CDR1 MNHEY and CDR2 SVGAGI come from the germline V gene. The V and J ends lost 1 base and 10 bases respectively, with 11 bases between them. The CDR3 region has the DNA TGTGCCAGCAGTTACTACGGCCCGCGATCACCCCTCCACTTT. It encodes CASSYYGPRSPLHF.

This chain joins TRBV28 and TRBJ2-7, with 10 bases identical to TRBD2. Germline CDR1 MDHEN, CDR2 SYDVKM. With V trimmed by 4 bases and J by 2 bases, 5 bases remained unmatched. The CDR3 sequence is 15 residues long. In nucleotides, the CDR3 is TGTGCCAGCAGTTCTAGCGGGGGTGCGACCTACGAGCAGTACTTC. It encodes CASSSSGGATYEQYF. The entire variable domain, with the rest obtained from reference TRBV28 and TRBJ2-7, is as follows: DVKVTQSSRYLVKRTGEKVFLECVQDMDHENMFWYRQDPGLGLRLIYFSYDVKMKEKGDIPEGYSVSREKKERFSLILESASTNQTSMYLCASSSSGGATYEQYFGPGTRLTVT.

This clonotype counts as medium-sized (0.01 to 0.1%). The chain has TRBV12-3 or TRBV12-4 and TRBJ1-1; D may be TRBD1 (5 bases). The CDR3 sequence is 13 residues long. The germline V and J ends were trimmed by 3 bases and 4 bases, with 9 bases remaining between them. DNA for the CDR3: TGTGCCAGCAGTTTTCAGGGACCCACTGAAGCTTTCTTT. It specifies CASSFQGPTEAFF.

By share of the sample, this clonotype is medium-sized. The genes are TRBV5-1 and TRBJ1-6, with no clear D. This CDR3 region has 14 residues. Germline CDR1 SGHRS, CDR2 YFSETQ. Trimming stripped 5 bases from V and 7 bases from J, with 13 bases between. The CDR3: CASSRNAENSPLHF. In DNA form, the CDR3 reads TGCGCCAGCAGTCGAAATGCTGAGAATTCACCCCTCCACTTT.

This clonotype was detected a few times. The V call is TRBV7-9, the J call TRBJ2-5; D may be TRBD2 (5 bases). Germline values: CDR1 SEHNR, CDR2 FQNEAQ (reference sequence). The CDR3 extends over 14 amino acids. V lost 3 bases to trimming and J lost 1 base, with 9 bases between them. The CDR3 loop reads CASSFSGIQETQYF. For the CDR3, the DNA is TGTGCCAGCAGCTTCTCGGGGATCCAAGAGACCCAGTACTTC.

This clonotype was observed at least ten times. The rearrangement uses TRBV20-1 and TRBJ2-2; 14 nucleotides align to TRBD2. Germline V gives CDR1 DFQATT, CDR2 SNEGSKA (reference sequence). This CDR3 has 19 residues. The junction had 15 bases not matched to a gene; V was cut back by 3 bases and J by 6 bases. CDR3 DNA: TGCAGTGCTAGTAGGTTGACTAGCGGGGGGGTTGCTCTCGCCGGGGAGCTGTTTTTT. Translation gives CSASRLTSGGVALAGELFF.

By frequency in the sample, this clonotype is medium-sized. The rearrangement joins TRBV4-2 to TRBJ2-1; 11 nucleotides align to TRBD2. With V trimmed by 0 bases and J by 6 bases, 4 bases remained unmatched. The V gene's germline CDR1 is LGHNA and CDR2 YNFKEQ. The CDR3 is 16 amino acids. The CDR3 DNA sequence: TGTGCCAGCAGCCAAGATTTTAGCGGGGGGGCCAATGAGCAGTTCTTC. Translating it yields CASSQDFSGGANEQFF.

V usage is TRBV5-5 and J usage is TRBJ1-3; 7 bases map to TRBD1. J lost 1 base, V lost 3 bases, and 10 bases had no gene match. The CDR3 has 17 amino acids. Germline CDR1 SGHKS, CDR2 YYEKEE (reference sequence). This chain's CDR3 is CASSSLTGFTSGNTIYF. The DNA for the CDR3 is TGTGCCAGCAGCTCCCTGACAGGGTTTACATCTGGAAACACCATATATTTT.

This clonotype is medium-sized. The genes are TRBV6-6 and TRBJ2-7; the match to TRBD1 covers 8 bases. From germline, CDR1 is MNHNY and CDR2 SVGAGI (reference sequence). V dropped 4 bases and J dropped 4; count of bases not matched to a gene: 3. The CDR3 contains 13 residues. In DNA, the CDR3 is TGTGCCAGCAGTTCCCAGGGGGCATACGAGCAGTACTTC. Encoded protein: CASSSQGAYEQYF.

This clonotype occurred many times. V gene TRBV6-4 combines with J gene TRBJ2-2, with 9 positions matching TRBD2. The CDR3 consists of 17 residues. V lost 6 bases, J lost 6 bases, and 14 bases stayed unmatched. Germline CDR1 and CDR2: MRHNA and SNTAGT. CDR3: CASREEGLASEAGELFF. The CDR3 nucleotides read TGTGCCAGCAGAGAGGAAGGACTAGCGAGTGAGGCCGGGGAGCTGTTTTTT.

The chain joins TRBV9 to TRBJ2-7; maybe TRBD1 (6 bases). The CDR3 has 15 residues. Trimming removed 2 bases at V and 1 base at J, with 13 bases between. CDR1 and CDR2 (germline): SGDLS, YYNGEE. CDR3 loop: CASSVGQGYSYEQYF. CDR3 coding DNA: TGTGCCAGCAGCGTTGGCCAGGGGTATTCCTACGAGCAGTACTTC.

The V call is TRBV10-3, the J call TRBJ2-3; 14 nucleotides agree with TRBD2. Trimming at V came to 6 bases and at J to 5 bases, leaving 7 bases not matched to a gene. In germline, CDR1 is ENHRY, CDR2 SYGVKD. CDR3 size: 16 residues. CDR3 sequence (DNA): TGTGCCATCAGGGGGGGACTAGCGGGGGTGCAAGATACGCAGTATTTT. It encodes CAIRGGLAGVQDTQYF.

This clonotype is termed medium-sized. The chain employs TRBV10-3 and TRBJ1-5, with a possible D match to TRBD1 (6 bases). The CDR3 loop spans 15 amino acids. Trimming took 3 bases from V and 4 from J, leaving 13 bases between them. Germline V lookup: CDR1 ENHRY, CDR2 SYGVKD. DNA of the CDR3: TGTGCCATCAGTGATGAGGGGGTAGTAAATCAGCCCCAGCATTTT. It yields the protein CAISDEGVVNQPQHF.

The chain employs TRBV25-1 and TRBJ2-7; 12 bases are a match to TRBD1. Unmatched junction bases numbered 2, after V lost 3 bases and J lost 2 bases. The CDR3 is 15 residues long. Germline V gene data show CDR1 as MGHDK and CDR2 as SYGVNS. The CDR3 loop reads CASSDGTGGPYEQYF. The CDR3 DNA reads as TGTGCCAGCAGTGACGGGACAGGGGGCCCCTACGAGCAGTACTTC.

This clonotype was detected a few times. The CDR3 DNA reads TGTGCCAGCAGCCAAGATCCCCGGTGGGCTAGCGGGGGTGATACGCAGTATTTT. It translates to CASSQDPRWASGGDTQYF. The chain is built from TRBV14 and TRBJ2-3; 10 bases match TRBD2. V shed 0 bases, J shed 6 bases, and the junction held 12 bases outside the gene matches. Germline CDR1 SGHDN, CDR2 FVKESK. The CDR3 has 18 amino acids.

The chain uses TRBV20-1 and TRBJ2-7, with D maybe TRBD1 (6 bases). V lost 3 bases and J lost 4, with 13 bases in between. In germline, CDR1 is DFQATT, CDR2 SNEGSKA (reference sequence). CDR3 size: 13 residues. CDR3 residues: CSARVTGLYEQYF. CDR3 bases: TGCAGTGCTAGGGTGACAGGCCTTTACGAGCAGTACTTC.

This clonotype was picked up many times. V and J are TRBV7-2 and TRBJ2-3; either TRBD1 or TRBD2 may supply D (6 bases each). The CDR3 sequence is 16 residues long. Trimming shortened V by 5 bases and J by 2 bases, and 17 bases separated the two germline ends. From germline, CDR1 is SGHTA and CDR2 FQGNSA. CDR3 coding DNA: TGTGCCAGCAGCCCGCGAAGGGGGGCCCTCACAGATACGCAGTATTTT. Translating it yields CASSPRRGALTDTQYF.

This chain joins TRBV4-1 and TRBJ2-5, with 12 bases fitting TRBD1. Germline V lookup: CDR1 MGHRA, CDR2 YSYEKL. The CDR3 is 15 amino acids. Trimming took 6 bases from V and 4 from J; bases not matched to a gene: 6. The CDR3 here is CASRGTGGARETQYF. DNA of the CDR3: TGCGCCAGCAGGGGGACAGGGGGCGCAAGAGAGACCCAGTACTTC.

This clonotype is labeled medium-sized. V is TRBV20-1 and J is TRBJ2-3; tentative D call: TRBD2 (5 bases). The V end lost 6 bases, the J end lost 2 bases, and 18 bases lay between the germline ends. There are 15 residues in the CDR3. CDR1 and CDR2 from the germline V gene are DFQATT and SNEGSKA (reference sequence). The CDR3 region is CSAGDRARNTDTQYF. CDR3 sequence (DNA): TGCAGTGCGGGAGACCGGGCCCGAAACACAGATACGCAGTATTTT.

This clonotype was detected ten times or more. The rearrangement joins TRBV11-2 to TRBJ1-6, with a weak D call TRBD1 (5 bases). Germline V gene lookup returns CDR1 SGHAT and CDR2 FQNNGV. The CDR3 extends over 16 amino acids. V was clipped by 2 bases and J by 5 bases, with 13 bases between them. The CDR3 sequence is CASSLTPTVDNSPLHF. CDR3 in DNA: TGTGCCAGCAGCTTAACCCCGACAGTAGATAATTCACCCCTCCACTTT.

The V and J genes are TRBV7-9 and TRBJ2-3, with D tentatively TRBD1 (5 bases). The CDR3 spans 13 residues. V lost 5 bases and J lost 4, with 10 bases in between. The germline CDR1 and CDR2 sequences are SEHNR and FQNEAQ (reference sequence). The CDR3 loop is CASSPRGPDTQYF. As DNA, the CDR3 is TGTGCCAGCAGCCCAAGGGGCCCAGATACGCAGTATTTT.

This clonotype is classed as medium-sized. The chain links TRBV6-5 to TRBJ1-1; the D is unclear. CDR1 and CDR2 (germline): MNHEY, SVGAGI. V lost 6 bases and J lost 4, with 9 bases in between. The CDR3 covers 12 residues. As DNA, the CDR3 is TGTGCCAGCAGGGTGTCAAGCACTGAAGCTTTCTTT. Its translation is CASRVSSTEAFF.

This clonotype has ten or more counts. CDR3 sequence: CASSQGSRSGELFF. The CDR3 DNA sequence: TGCGCCAGCAGCCAAGGGTCGAGGTCCGGGGAGCTGTTTTTT. The J gene is TRBJ2-2, the V gene TRBV4-3; D is unresolved. Germline assignment: CDR1 LGHNA and CDR2 YSLEER. Trimming stripped 1 base from V and 6 bases from J, with 9 bases between. There are 14 residues in the CDR3.

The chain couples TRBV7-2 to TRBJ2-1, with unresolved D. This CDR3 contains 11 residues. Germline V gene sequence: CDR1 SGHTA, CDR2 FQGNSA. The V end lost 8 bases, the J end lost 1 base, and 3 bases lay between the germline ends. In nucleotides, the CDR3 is TGTGCCAGCTGGTCCTACAATGAGCAGTTCTTC. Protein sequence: CASWSYNEQFF.

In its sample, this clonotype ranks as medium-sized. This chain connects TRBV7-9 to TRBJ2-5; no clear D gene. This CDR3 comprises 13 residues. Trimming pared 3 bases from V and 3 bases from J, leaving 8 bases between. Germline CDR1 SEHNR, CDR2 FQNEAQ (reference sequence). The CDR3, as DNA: TGTGCCAGCAGCTTCGGTGTCAAAGAGACCCAGTACTTC. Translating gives CASSFGVKETQYF.

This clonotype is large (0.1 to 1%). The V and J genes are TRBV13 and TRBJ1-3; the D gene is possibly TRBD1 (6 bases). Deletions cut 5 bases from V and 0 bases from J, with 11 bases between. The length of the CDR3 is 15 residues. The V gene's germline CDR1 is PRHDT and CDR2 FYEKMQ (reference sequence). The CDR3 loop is CASSLRTASGNTIYF. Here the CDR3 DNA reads TGTGCCAGCAGCCTAAGGACAGCCTCTGGAAACACCATATATTTT.